The 14 T cell receptor beta chains below come from one sample, sequenced in a study of CD8+ T cells in alopecia areata. Treatment: oral pan-JAK inhibitor, 5-10 mg twice daily. RNA was extracted and reverse transcribed into cDNA as the sequencing template. Sequencing was performed with immunoSEQ multiplex PCR; in TCRdb, only in-frame clones are kept and a portion is missing. The sample carries 200,000 to 250,000 clones, roughly two fifths recorded once. The sample was CD4+ T cells sorted from blood, taken around week 30, from a patient treated with tofacitinib. These receptor sequences come from a human donor with alopecia areata.

This chain joins TRBV25-1 and TRBJ1-2, with D unclear. V shed 3 bases and J shed 6 bases, with 8 bases lying between them. Germline-derived CDR1 and CDR2 are MGHDK and SYGVNS. The CDR3 length is 12 residues. The DNA for the CDR3 is TGTGCCAGCAGTGAGAAGTCCAATGGCTACACCTTC. Residues: CASSEKSNGYTF.

This clone was recorded a few times. The chain is built from TRBV19 and TRBJ2-7, with D unclear. Germline V gives CDR1 LNHDA, CDR2 SQIVND (reference sequence). Trimming pared 4 bases from V and 7 bases from J, leaving 14 bases between. The CDR3 totals 13 residues. DNA for the CDR3: TGTGCCAGTAGTAGAGATCTACTGAGTGAGCAGTACTTC. Residues: CASSRDLLSEQYF.

The chain recombines TRBV4-1 with TRBJ2-1; D perhaps matches TRBD2 (5 bases). Per the germline V gene, CDR1 is MGHRA and CDR2 is YSYEKL. CDR3 length equals 14 residues. The ends were cut back, 3 bases at V and 4 bases at J, with 10 bases in the middle. CDR3 coding DNA: TGCGCCAGCAGCCAGCTAGCTGTGTACAATGAGCAGTTCTTC. Its translation: CASSQLAVYNEQFF.

The genes are TRBV7-9 and TRBJ2-2, with TRBD1 matching over 7 bases. The germline gives CDR1 SEHNR, CDR2 FQNEAQ (reference sequence). This CDR3 contains 14 residues. The J segment lost 6 bases and the V segment lost 5 bases, leaving 6 bases of the junction unmatched. This CDR3 reads CASSPTGKAGELFF. The CDR3 region has the DNA TGTGCCAGCAGCCCGACAGGGAAAGCCGGGGAGCTGTTTTTT. The variable domain in full, completed from reference TRBV7-9 and TRBJ2-2, reads DTGVSQNPRHKITKRGQNVTFRCDPISEHNRLYWYRQTLGQGPEFLTYFQNEAQLEKSRLLSDRFSAERPKGSFSTLEIQRTEQGDSAMYLCASSPTGKAGELFFGEGSRLTVL.

This clone was recorded a few times. The J gene is TRBJ2-7, the V gene TRBV29-1; TRBD1 or TRBD2 may be the D gene (5 bases each). Trimming took off 1 base at V and 0 bases at J, with 13 bases between the two ends. Germline values: CDR1 SQVTM, CDR2 ANQGSEA. The CDR3 is made up of 15 amino acids. In DNA form, the CDR3 reads TGCAGCGTTGAAGGTAGTGAGGGGCACTCCTACGAGCAGTACTTC. It specifies CSVEGSEGHSYEQYF.

CDR3 residues: CSVDWPTSGRGEQYF. The CDR3 bases are TGCAGCGTTGACTGGCCGACTAGCGGGAGGGGCGAGCAGTACTTC. This chain joins TRBV29-1 and TRBJ2-7, with 14 nucleotides matching TRBD2. The CDR3 spans 15 residues. The V gene's germline CDR1 is SQVTM and CDR2 ANQGSEA. V lost 3 bases to trimming and J lost 6 bases; unmatched junction nucleotides: 7.

V and J are TRBV30 and TRBJ2-5; 15 bases fit TRBD2. The CDR3 has 16 amino acids. The trim removed 2 bases at V and 4 bases at J, leaving 5 bases unmatched. In germline, CDR1 is GTSNPN, CDR2 SVGIG (reference sequence). Here the CDR3 DNA reads TGTGCCTGGAGTCGGGGACTAGCGGGAGGTACAGAGACCCAGTACTTC. Translation: CAWSRGLAGGTETQYF.

This clone has a handful of counts. The V call is TRBV29-1, the J call TRBJ1-5; no definite D call. CDR1 and CDR2 from the germline V gene are SQVTM and ANQGSEA. The CDR3 is made up of 11 amino acids. The germline V and J ends were trimmed by 4 bases and 4 bases, with 5 bases remaining between them. The CDR3 is CSVGVNQPQHF. The DNA of the CDR3 is TGCAGCGTTGGTGTGAATCAGCCCCAGCATTTT.

Worth noting for this clone: The sample carries other DNA sequences with the same CDR3. The rearrangement joins TRBV18 to TRBJ2-3; no reliable D call. The CDR3 is 12 residues long. Trimming took 2 bases from V and 2 from J, leaving 2 bases between them. Germline V gene lookup returns CDR1 KGHSH and CDR2 LQKENI. CDR3 DNA sequence: TGTGCCAGCTCACCATACACAGATACGCAGTATTTT. This gives the protein CASSPYTDTQYF.

This clone came up a few times. The chain couples TRBV29-1 to TRBJ2-7, with 7 nucleotides matching TRBD2. V shed 7 bases, J shed 5 bases, and the junction held 8 bases outside the gene matches. Looked up from germline, CDR1 is SQVTM and CDR2 is ANQGSEA. The CDR3 extends over 12 amino acids. The CDR3 loop reads CSAEHGGDEQYF. In nucleotides, the CDR3 is TGCAGCGCTGAGCATGGGGGGGACGAGCAGTACTTC.

There are many counts of this clone. The chain uses TRBV6-6 and TRBJ2-5; unclear D gene. V was cut by 4 bases and J by 0 bases, with 12 bases left in between. CDR1 is MNHNY and CDR2 is SVGAGI in the germline V gene (reference sequence). CDR3 length: 15 amino acids. In DNA form, the CDR3 reads TGTGCCAGCAGTTCCCCGGCCATGTACCAAGAGACCCAGTACTTC. This codes for CASSSPAMYQETQYF.

Written as DNA, the CDR3 is TGTGCCAGCAGCCACCGGAGCGGCTACGAGCAGTACTTC. Its translation: CASSHRSGYEQYF. The genes are TRBV11-3 and TRBJ2-7, with D possibly TRBD2 on 5 matching bases. Trimming removed 5 bases from V and 3 bases from J, with 11 bases in between. Germline CDR1 reads SGHNT; CDR2 reads YENEEA. The CDR3 runs 13 residues. Using reference TRBV11-3 and TRBJ2-7 for the parts outside the CDR3, the full variable domain is EAGVVQSPRYKIIEKKQPVAFWCNPISGHNTLYWYLQNLGQGPELLIRYENEEAVDDSQLPKDRFSAERLKGVDSTLKIQPAELGDSAVYLCASSHRSGYEQYFGPGTRLTVT.

This chain uses TRBV30 with TRBJ1-4; D unresolved. CDR1 and CDR2 (germline): GTSNPN, SVGIG (reference sequence). The CDR3 spans 14 residues. V lost 0 bases and J lost 7, with 12 bases in between. DNA for the CDR3: TGTGCCTGGAGTGTATGGGGTCTAGGTGAAAAACTGTTTTTT. It is translated as CAWSVWGLGEKLFF.

In this sample, this clone turned up a few times. The chain combines TRBV30 with TRBJ2-7; the D gene is possibly TRBD1 (6 bases). Germline V gene data show CDR1 as GTSNPN and CDR2 as SVGIG (reference sequence). The CDR3 contains 13 residues. V lost 0 bases to trimming and J lost 5 bases, with 11 bases between them. The CDR3 DNA follows: TGTGCCTGGAGTGTACAGGGCATCCACGAGCAGTACTTC. It yields the protein CAWSVQGIHEQYF. Based on the CDR3 plus reference TRBV30 and TRBJ2-7, the full variable domain is SQTIHQWPATLVQPVGSPLSLECTVEGTSNPNLYWYRQAAGRGLQLLFYSVGIGQISSEVPQNLSASRPQDRQFILSSKKLLLSDSGFYLCAWSVQGIHEQYFGPGTRLTVT.